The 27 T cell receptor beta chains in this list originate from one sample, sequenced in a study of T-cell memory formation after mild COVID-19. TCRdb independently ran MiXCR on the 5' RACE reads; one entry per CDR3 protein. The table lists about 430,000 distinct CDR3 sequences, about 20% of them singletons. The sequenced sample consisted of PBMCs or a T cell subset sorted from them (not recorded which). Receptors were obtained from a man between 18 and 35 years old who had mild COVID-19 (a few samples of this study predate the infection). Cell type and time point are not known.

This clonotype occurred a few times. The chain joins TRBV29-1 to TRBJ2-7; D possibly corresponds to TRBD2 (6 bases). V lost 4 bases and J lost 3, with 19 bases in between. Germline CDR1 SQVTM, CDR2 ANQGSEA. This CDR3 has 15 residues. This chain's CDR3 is CSVAGEGVSFYEQYF. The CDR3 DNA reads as TGCAGCGTTGCGGGGGAAGGGGTGTCTTTCTACGAGCAGTACTTC.

The CDR3 loop reads CASSPVRLSTDTQYF. CDR3 nucleotides: TGTGCCAGCAGCCCCGTACGACTTAGCACAGATACGCAGTATTTT. The rearrangement uses TRBV7-9 and TRBJ2-3; D ambiguous. V dropped 5 bases and J dropped 0 bases, with 12 bases sitting between them. Germline CDR1 SEHNR, CDR2 FQNEAQ (reference sequence). There are 15 residues in the CDR3.

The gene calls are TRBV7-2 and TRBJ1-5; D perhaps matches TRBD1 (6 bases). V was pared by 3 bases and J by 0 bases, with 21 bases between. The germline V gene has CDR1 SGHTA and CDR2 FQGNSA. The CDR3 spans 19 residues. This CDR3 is CASSLGPPGQLYSNQPQHF. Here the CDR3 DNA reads TGTGCCAGCAGCTTGGGACCCCCCGGACAGCTGTATAGCAATCAGCCCCAGCATTTT.

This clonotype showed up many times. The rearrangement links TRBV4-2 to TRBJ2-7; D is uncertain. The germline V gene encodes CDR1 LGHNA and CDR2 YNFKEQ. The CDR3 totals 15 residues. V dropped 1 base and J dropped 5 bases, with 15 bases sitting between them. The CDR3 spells CASSQAASRSHEQYF. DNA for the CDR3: TGTGCCAGCAGCCAAGCTGCTTCGAGGTCTCACGAGCAGTACTTC.

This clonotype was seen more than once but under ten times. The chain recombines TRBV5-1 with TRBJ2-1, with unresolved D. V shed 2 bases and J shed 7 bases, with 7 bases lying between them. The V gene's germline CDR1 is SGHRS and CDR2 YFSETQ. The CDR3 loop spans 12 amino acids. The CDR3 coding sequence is TGCGCCAGCAGCTTCATGGGGAATGAGCAGTTCTTC. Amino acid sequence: CASSFMGNEQFF.

CDR3 nucleotides: TGTGCCAGCAGCTTAGTTTGGACCGATAATTCACCCCTCCACTTT. It codes for CASSLVWTDNSPLHF. The chain joins TRBV7-2 to TRBJ1-6; D is ambiguous. The germline gives CDR1 SGHTA, CDR2 FQGNSA. The CDR3 loop spans 15 amino acids. The V end lost 1 base, the J end lost 5 bases, and 9 bases lay between the germline ends.

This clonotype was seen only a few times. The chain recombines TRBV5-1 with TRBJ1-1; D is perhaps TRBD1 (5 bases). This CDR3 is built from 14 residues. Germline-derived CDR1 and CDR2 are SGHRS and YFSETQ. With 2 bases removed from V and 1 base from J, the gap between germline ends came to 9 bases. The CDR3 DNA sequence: TGCGCCAGCAGCTTCCGACAGTGGAACACTGAAGCTTTCTTT. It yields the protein CASSFRQWNTEAFF.

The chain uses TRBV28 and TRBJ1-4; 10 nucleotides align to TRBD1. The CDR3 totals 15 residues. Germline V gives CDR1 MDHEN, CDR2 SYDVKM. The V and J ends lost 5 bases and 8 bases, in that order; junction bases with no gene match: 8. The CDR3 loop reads CASSKRDRGKEKLFF. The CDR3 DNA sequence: TGTGCCAGCAGTAAGAGGGACAGGGGTAAAGAAAAACTGTTTTTT. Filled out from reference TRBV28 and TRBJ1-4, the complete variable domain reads DVKVTQSSRYLVKRTGEKVFLECVQDMDHENMFWYRQDPGLGLRLIYFSYDVKMKEKGDIPEGYSVSREKKERFSLILESASTNQTSMYLCASSKRDRGKEKLFFGSGTQLSVL.

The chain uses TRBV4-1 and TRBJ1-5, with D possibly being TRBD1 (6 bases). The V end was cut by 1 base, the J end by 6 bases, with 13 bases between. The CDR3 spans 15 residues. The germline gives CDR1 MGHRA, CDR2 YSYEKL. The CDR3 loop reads CASSQVPQGSQPQHF. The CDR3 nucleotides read TGCGCCAGCAGCCAAGTCCCCCAGGGGTCTCAGCCCCAGCATTTT.

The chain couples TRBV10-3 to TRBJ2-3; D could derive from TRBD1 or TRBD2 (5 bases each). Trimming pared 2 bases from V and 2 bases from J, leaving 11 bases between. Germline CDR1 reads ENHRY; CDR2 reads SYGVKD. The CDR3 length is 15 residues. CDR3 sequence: CAISEGEGTTDTQYF. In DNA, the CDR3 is TGTGCCATCAGTGAGGGCGAGGGGACCACAGATACGCAGTATTTT.

The CDR3 region is CSARVPGSSYNEQFF. The CDR3 DNA follows: TGCAGTGCTAGAGTTCCGGGTAGCTCCTACAATGAGCAGTTCTTC. The chain links TRBV20-1 to TRBJ2-1; D is uncertain. V lost 1 base to trimming and J lost 0 bases, with 10 bases between them. Germline V gene lookup returns CDR1 DFQATT and CDR2 SNEGSKA (reference sequence). CDR3 length: 15 residues.

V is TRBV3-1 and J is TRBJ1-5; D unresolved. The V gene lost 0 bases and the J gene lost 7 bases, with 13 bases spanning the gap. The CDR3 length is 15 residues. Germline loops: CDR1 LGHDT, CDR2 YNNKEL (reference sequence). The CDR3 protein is CASSQDEGLQQPQHF. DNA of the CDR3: TGTGCCAGCAGCCAAGATGAAGGGTTACAGCAGCCCCAGCATTTT. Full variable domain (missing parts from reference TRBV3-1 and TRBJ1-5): DTAVSQTPKYLVTQMGNDKSIKCEQNLGHDTMYWYKQDSKKFLKIMFSYNNKELIINETVPNRFSPKSPDKAHLNLHINSLELGDSAVYFCASSQDEGLQQPQHFGDGTRLSIL.

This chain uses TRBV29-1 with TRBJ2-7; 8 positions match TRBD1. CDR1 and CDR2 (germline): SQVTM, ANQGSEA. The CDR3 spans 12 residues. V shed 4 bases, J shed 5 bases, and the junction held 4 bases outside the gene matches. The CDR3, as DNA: TGCAGCGTTGCGGCCAGGGGGCACGAGCAGTACTTC. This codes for CSVAARGHEQYF.

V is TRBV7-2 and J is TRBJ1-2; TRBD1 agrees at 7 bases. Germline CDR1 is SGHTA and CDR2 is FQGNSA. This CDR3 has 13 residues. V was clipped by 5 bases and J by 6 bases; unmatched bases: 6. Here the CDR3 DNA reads TGTGCCAGCAGCGCGGACAGGAGACATGGCTACACCTTC. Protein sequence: CASSADRRHGYTF.

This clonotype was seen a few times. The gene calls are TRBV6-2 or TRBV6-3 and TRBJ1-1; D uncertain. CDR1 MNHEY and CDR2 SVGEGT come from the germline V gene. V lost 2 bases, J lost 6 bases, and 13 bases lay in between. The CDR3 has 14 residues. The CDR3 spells CASSYTARESEAFF. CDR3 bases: TGTGCCAGCAGTTACACCGCTCGGGAGTCTGAAGCTTTCTTT.

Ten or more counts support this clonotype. In DNA form, the CDR3 reads TGTGCCAGCAGTGAGAAATACTCTGGGGCCAACGTCCTGACTTTC. Residues: CASSEKYSGANVLTF. The chain has TRBV6-1 and TRBJ2-6; no reliable D call. Trimming took 3 bases from V and 0 from J, leaving 6 bases between them. CDR1 MNHNS and CDR2 SASEGT come from the germline V gene. This CDR3 is built from 15 residues.

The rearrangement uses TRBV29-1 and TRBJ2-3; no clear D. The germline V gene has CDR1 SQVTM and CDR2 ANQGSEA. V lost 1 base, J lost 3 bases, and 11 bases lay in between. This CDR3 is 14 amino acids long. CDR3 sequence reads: CSVEGLILTDTQYF. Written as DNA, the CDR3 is TGCAGCGTTGAAGGGCTAATCTTAACAGATACGCAGTATTTT.

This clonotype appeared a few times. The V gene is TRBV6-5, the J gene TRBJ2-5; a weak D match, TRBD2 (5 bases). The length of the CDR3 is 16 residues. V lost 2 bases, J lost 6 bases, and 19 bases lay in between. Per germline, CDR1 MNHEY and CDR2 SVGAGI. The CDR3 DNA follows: TGTGCCAGCAGTTACCTCCCTGAGGGCGCGGGCCAGACCCAGTACTTC. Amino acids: CASSYLPEGAGQTQYF.

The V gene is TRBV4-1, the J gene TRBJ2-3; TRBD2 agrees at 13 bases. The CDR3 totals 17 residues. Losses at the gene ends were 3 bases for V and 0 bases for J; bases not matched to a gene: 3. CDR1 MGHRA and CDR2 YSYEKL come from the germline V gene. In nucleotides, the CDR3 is TGCGCCAGCAGCCAGCGGACTAGCGGGGGAAGCACAGATACGCAGTATTTT. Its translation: CASSQRTSGGSTDTQYF.

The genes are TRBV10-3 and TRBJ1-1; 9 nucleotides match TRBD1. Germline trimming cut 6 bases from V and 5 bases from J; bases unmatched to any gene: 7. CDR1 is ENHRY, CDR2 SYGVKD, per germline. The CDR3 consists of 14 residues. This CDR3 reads CAIRTGTGMTEAFF. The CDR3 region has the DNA TGTGCCATCAGGACCGGGACAGGGATGACTGAAGCTTTCTTT.

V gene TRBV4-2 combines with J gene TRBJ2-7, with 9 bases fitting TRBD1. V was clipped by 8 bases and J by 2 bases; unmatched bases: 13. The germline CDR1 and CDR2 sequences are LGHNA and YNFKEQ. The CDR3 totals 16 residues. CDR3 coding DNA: TGTGCCAGCCAAAAAGAGGTTGGACAGGGGACCTACGAGCAGTACTTC. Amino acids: CASQKEVGQGTYEQYF.

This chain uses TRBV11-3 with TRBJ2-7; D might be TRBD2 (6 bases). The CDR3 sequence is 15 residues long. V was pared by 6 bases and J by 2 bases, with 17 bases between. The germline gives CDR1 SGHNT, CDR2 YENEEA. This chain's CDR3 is CASRLRGDPTYEQYF. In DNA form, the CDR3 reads TGTGCCAGCAGGCTTCGCGGGGACCCCACCTACGAGCAGTACTTC.

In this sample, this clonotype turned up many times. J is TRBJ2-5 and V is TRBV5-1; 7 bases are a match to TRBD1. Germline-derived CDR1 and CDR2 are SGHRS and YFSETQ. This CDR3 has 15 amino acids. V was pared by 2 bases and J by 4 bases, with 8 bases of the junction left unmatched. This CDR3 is CASSFSTGARETQYF. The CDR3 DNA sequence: TGCGCCAGCAGCTTTTCAACAGGGGCTAGAGAGACCCAGTACTTC.

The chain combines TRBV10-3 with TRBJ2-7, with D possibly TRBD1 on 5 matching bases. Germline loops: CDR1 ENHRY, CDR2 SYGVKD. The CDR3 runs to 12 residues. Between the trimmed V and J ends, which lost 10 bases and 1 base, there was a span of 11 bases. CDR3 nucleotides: TGTGCCACCTCCCAGGGTTCCTACGAGCAGTACGTC. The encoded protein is CATSQGSYEQYV.

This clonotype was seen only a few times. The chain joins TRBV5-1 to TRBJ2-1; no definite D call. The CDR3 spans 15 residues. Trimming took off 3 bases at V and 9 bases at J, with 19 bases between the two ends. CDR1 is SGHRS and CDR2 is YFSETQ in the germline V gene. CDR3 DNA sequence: TGCGCCAGCAGCTCCGTGGGATTTCCCACAAGTGAGCAGTTCTTC. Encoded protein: CASSSVGFPTSEQFF. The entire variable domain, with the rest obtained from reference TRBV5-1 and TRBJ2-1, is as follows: KAGVTQTPRYLIKTRGQQVTLSCSPISGHRSVSWYQQTPGQGLQFLFEYFSETQRNKGNFPGRFSGRQFSNSRSEMNVSTLELGDSALYLCASSSVGFPTSEQFFGPGTRLTVL.

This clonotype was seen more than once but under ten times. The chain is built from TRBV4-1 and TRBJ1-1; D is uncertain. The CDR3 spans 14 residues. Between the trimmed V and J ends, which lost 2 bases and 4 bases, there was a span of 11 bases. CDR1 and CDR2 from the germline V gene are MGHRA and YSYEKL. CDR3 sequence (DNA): TGCGCCAGCAGCCAATATGTGGGGTCCACTGAAGCTTTCTTT. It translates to CASSQYVGSTEAFF.

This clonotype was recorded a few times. CDR3 coding DNA: TGCGCCAGCAGCTTGGGCGGTCCCCCGAACACTGAAGCTTTCTTT. Residues: CASSLGGPPNTEAFF. The rearrangement links TRBV5-1 to TRBJ1-1; no definite D call. The CDR3 is 15 amino acids. Germline assignment: CDR1 SGHRS and CDR2 YFSETQ. Trimming left V 0 bases short and J 1 base short, with 10 bases between.